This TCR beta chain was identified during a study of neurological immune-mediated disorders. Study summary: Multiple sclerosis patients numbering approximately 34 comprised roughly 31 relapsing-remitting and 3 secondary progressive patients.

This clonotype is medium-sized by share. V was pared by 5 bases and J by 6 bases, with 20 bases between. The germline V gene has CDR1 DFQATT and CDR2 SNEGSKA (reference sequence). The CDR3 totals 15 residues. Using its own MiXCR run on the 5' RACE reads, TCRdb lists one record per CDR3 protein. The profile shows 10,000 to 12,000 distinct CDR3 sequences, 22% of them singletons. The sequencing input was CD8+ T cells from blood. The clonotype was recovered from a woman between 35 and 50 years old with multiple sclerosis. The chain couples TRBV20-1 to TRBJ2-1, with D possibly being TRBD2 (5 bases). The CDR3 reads CSAPPPGKTSNEQFF. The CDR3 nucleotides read TGCAGTGCTCCTCCCCCGGGGAAAACATCCAATGAGCAGTTCTTC.